Sequencing of this T cell receptor beta chain was carried out in a study of regulatory T cells in long-lasting Graves disease. In building TCR beta libraries, iRepertoire HTBI primers were used together with Arm-PCR of CDR3 regions. How the authors handled the data: The identification of 62 TRBV and around 15 TRBJ segments was made across samples. MiXCR, run by TCRdb on the multiplex PCR reads, gives a single entry per CDR3 protein. Here the V and J calls rest on TCRdb's processing, not on the authors' analysis. Altogether some 440,000 distinct CDR3 sequences are present, around 20% being singletons, with the ten largest covering about 7.8%. Time point described: persistent/refractory GD, antithyroid drugs over 5 years with positive TRAb. After RNA was extracted from PBMCs, the TCR library was made from it. Losses at the gene ends were 2 bases for V and 2 bases for J; bases not matched to a gene: 6. The CDR3 consists of 17 residues. Germline V CDR1 and CDR2: SEHNR, FQNEAQ (reference sequence).

The chain combines TRBV7-9 with TRBJ1-5; 10 bases align to TRBD1. Specimen: peripheral blood mononuclear cells (PBMCs), collected when the disease was refractory, from a patient treated with antithyroid drugs. The origin of this receptor is a female donor with Graves disease. The CDR3 is CASSLYLGQGRNQPQHF. CDR3 sequence (DNA): TGTGCCAGCAGCTTATACCTGGGACAGGGGCGCAATCAGCCCCAGCATTTT. Full variable domain (rest looked up from reference TRBV7-9 and TRBJ1-5): DTGVSQNPRHKITKRGQNVTFRCDPISEHNRLYWYRQTLGQGPEFLTYFQNEAQLEKSRLLSDRFSAERPKGSFSTLEIQRTEQGDSAMYLCASSLYLGQGRNQPQHFGDGTRLSIL.